This T cell receptor (beta chain) was sequenced for a study of blood T cell repertoires in COVID-19. The overall study: Samples representing acute and convalescent COVID-19 were sourced from the United States, Italy and Spain. T cells, B-cell-depleted T cells, or PBMCs provided the cDNA or gDNA that served as material.

Original methodology: By means of reference gene primer amplification, nucleated cell counts were estimated. The assay was immunoSEQ multiplex PCR, and TCRdb's table has in-frame clones only and misses some. Clone size and the V and J calls come from that table; the DNA yielded D and trimming. The sample shows about 100,000 clones, roughly nine tenths of them seen only once. CDR3 length equals 13 residues. The V and J ends lost 5 bases and 8 bases respectively, with 18 bases between them. CDR1 GTSNPN and CDR2 SVGIG come from the germline V gene (reference sequence). The clonotype was recovered from a man in his 60s with acute or convalescent COVID-19. The sequenced sample consisted of peripheral blood. The chain is built from TRBV30 and TRBJ1-2, with D possibly TRBD1 on 5 matching bases. The CDR3 region has the DNA TGTGCCTGGGGAATGTTAGGGGCGTCGGGCTACACCTTC. This translates into CAWGMLGASGYTF.